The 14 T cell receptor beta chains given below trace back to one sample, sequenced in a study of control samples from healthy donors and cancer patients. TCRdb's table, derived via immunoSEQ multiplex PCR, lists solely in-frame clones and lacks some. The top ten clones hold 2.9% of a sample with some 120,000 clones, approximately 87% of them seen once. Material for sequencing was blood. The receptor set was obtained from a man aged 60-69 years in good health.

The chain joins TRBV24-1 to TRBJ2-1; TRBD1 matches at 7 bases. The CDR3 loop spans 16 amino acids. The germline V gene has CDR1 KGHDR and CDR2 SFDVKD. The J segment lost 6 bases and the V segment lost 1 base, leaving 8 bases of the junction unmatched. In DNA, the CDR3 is TGTGCCACCAGTGATTTTCTGACAGGGACGCTCAATGAGCAGTTCTTC. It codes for CATSDFLTGTLNEQFF.

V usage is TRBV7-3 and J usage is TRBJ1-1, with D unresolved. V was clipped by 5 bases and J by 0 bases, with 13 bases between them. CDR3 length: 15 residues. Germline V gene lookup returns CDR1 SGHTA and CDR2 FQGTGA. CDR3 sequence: CASSIDGRMNTEAFF. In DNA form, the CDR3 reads TGTGCCAGCAGCATCGACGGAAGAATGAACACTGAAGCTTTCTTT.

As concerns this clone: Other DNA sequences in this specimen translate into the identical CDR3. CDR3 residues: CASSPGQGYNEQFF. The CDR3 DNA sequence: TGCGCCAGCTCCCCGGGACAGGGCTACAATGAGCAGTTCTTC. The genes are TRBV5-1 and TRBJ2-1; 9 bases agree with TRBD1. With V trimmed by 7 bases and J by 3 bases, 5 bases remained unmatched. CDR1 is SGHRS and CDR2 is YFSETQ in the germline V gene. The CDR3 has 14 amino acids. Full variable domain (remainder filled in from reference TRBV5-1 and TRBJ2-1): KAGVTQTPRYLIKTRGQQVTLSCSPISGHRSVSWYQQTPGQGLQFLFEYFSETQRNKGNFPGRFSGRQFSNSRSEMNVSTLELGDSALYLCASSPGQGYNEQFFGPGTRLTVL.

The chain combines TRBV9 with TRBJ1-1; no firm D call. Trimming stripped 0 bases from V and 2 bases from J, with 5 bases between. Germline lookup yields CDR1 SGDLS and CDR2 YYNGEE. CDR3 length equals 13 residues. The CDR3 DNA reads TGTGCCAGCAGCGTAGAGTCTAACACTGAAGCTTTCTTT. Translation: CASSVESNTEAFF. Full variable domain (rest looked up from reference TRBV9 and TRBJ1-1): DSGVTQTPKHLITATGQRVTLRCSPRSGDLSVYWYQQSLDQGLQFLIQYYNGEERAKGNILERFSAQQFPDLHSELNLSSLELGDSALYFCASSVESNTEAFFGQGTRLTVV.

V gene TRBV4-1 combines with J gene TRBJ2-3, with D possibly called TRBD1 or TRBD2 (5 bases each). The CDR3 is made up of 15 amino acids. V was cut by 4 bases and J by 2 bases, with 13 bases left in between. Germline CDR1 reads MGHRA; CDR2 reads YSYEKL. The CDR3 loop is CASSRDGTNTDTQYF. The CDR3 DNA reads TGCGCCAGCAGCCGGGACGGCACTAACACAGATACGCAGTATTTT.

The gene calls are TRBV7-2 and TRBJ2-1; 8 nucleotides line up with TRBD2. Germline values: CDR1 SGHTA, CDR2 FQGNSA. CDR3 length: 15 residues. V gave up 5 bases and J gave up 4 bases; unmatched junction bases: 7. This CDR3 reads CASSPKTSVYNEQFF. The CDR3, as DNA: TGTGCCAGCAGCCCAAAGACTAGCGTATACAATGAGCAGTTCTTC.

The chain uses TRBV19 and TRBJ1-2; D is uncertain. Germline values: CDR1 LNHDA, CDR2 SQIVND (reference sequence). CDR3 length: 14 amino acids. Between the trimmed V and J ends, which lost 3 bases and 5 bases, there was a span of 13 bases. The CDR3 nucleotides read TGTGCCAGTAGTATCTTGGGTAAGCCTTATGGCTACACCTTC. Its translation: CASSILGKPYGYTF.

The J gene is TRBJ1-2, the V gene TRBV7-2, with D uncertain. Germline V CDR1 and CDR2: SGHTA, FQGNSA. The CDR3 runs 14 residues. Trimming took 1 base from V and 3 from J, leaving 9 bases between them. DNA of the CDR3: TGTGCCAGCAGCTTAGAGCCAGGATACTATGGCTACACCTTC. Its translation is CASSLEPGYYGYTF.

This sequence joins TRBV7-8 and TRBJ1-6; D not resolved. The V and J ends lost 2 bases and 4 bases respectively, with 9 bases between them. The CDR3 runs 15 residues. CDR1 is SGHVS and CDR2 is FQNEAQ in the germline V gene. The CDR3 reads CASSLKGQYNSPLHF. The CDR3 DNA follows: TGTGCCAGCAGCTTAAAAGGGCAGTATAATTCACCCCTCCACTTT.

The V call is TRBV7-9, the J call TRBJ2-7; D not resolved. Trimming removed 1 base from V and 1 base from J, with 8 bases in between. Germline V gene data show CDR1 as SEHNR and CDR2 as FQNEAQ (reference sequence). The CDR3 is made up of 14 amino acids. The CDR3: CASSLGVPSYEQYF. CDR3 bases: TGTGCCAGCAGCTTAGGGGTACCTTCCTACGAGCAGTACTTC.

This CDR3 reads CASTSASTNEKLFF. As DNA, the CDR3 is TGTGCCAGCACGTCGGCCTCAACTAATGAAAAACTGTTTTTT. V usage is TRBV6-5 and J usage is TRBJ1-4; no firm D call. CDR1 is MNHEY and CDR2 is SVGAGI in the germline V gene. Trimming stripped 7 bases from V and 0 bases from J, with 9 bases between. The CDR3 is 14 residues long.

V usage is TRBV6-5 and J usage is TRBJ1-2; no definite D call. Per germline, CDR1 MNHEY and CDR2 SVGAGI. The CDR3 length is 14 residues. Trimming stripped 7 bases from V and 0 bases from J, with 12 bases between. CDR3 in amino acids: CASNRGSPNYGYTF. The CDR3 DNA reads TGTGCCAGCAATCGAGGTAGCCCTAACTATGGCTACACCTTC.

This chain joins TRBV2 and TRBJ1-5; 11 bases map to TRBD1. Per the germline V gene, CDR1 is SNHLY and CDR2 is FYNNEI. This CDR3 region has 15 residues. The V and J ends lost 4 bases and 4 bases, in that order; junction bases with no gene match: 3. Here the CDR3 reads CASSVGTGGNQPQHF. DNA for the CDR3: TGTGCCAGCAGTGTCGGGACAGGGGGGAATCAGCCCCAGCATTTT.

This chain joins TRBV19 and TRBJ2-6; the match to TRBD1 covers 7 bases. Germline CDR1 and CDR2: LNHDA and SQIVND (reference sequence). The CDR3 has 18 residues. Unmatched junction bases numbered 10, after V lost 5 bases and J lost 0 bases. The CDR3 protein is CASSAGTALSSGANVLTF. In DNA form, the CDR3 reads TGTGCCAGTAGTGCCGGGACAGCGTTAAGCTCTGGGGCCAACGTCCTGACTTTC. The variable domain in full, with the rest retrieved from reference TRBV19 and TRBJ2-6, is DGGITQSPKYLFRKEGQNVTLSCEQNLNHDAMYWYRQDPGQGLRLIYYSQIVNDFQKGDIAEGYSVSREKKESFPLTVTSAQKNPTAFYLCASSAGTALSSGANVLTFGAGSRLTVL.